This T cell receptor (beta chain) was captured by sequencing in a study of Graves' ophthalmopathy and Graves' hyperthyroidism. General study findings and limits: In blood appeared most of the expanded thyroid clonotypes whose frequency exceeded 0.001.

This clonotype was seen many times. No antigen is known for it. As the template, RNA transcripts were used to amplify TCR beta CDR3 regions. RT-PCR with HTBI primers came first, then second-round multiplex PCR. Via MiXCR, TCRdb re-called the multiplex PCR reads, giving one row per CDR3 protein. The sample carries under 400,000 distinct CDR3 sequences, roughly a sixth recorded once. The authors isolated PBMCs from 8 to 10 ml of fresh peripheral blood. The V and J ends lost 6 bases and 5 bases, in that order; junction bases with no gene match: 15. This CDR3 is 16 amino acids long. Looked up from germline, CDR1 is DFQATT and CDR2 is SNEGSKA (reference sequence).

The TCR was taken from an adult man with Graves' ophthalmopathy. What was sequenced was peripheral blood. The chain recombines TRBV20-1 with TRBJ1-2, with 10 nucleotides matching TRBD1. The CDR3 DNA reads as TGCAGTGCACCGCCGGGACAGGGGCAAAAAAGTTATGGCTACACCTTC. Encoded protein: CSAPPGQGQKSYGYTF.